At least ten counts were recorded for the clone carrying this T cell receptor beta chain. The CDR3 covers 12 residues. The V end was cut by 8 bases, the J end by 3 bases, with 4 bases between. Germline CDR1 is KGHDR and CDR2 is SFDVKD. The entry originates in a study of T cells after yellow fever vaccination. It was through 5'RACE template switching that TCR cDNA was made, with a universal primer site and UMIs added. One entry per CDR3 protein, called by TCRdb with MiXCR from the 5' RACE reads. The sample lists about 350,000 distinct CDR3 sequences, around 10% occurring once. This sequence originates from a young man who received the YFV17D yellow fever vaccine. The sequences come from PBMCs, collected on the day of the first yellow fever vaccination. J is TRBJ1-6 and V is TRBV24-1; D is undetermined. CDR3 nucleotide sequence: TGTGCCACCACCAGCTATAATTCACCCCTCCACTTT. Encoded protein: CATTSYNSPLHF.